These 18 T cell receptor beta chains came from one sample sequenced in a study of blood T cell repertoires in COVID-19. Clones were sequenced by immunoSEQ multiplex PCR, and TCRdb holds only the in-frame ones, with some missing. The data hold some 220,000 clones, with 70% to 90% observed a single time. Specimen: peripheral blood. These receptors all stem from a man aged 50 or older who had recovered from COVID-19.

The chain employs TRBV5-1 and TRBJ2-7, with TRBD1 matching over 9 bases. Trimming at V came to 0 bases and at J to 4 bases, leaving 5 bases not matched to a gene. This CDR3 has 15 amino acids. CDR1 and CDR2 (germline): SGHRS, YFSETQ. CDR3 bases: TGCGCCAGCAGCTTGGATGGGACAGGGAAATACGAGCAGTACTTC. As protein: CASSLDGTGKYEQYF.

Note on this clone: Other DNA sequences in this sample translate to the same CDR3. V usage is TRBV6-5 and J usage is TRBJ2-1; 8 positions agree with TRBD2. Per germline, CDR1 MNHEY and CDR2 SVGAGI. The V and J ends lost 3 bases and 0 bases, in that order; junction bases with no gene match: 4. The CDR3 is 16 amino acids. CDR3 amino acids: CASSYGLAGSYNEQFF. CDR3 in DNA: TGTGCCAGCAGTTATGGACTAGCTGGCTCCTACAATGAGCAGTTCTTC.

V gene TRBV28 combines with J gene TRBJ2-3; D remains unclear. Trimming shortened V by 0 bases and J by 0 bases, and 4 bases separated the two germline ends. The CDR3 has 14 residues. CDR1 is MDHEN and CDR2 is SYDVKM in the germline V gene. This CDR3 is CASSLWASTDTQYF. In DNA form, the CDR3 reads TGTGCCAGCAGTTTATGGGCAAGCACAGATACGCAGTATTTT. The variable domain in full, completed from reference TRBV28 and TRBJ2-3, reads DVKVTQSSRYLVKRTGEKVFLECVQDMDHENMFWYRQDPGLGLRLIYFSYDVKMKEKGDIPEGYSVSREKKERFSLILESASTNQTSMYLCASSLWASTDTQYFGPGTRLTVL.

This rearrangement joins TRBV15 to TRBJ2-3; D might be TRBD1 (5 bases). Germline CDR1 LNHNV, CDR2 YYDKDF (reference sequence). The V and J ends lost 6 bases and 4 bases respectively, with 11 bases between them. The CDR3 consists of 13 residues. The CDR3 reads CATSGQGADTQYF. The CDR3, as DNA: TGTGCCACCAGTGGCCAAGGGGCAGATACGCAGTATTTT.

CDR3 loop: CASSMSDYYNEQFF. CDR3 DNA sequence: TGTGCCAGTAGTATGTCGGACTACTACAATGAGCAGTTCTTC. The gene calls are TRBV19 and TRBJ2-1, with D perhaps TRBD2 (6 bases). This CDR3 contains 14 residues. Germline V gene data show CDR1 as LNHDA and CDR2 as SQIVND (reference sequence). Deletions cut 3 bases from V and 3 bases from J, with 9 bases between.

The chain links TRBV27 to TRBJ1-2; D perhaps matches TRBD1 (5 bases). Germline CDR1 is MNHEY and CDR2 is SMNVEV (reference sequence). This CDR3 spans 16 amino acids. The germline V and J ends were trimmed by 3 bases and 2 bases, with 16 bases remaining between them. The CDR3 is CASSLRRGSPNYGYTF. The CDR3 nucleotides are TGTGCCAGCAGTTTGCGGAGGGGAAGCCCGAACTATGGCTACACCTTC.

This clone has only a few counts. The chain links TRBV19 to TRBJ1-5; 7 bases are a match to TRBD1. J was trimmed by 6 bases and V by 7 bases; bases with no gene match: 9. CDR1 and CDR2 (germline): LNHDA, SQIVND (reference sequence). The CDR3 sequence is 14 residues long. In DNA, the CDR3 is TGTGCCAGTATTCGGCAAGGGGGCGGTCAGCCCCAGCATTTT. Translation: CASIRQGGGQPQHF. Full variable domain (outside the CDR3, taken from reference TRBV19 and TRBJ1-5): DGGITQSPKYLFRKEGQNVTLSCEQNLNHDAMYWYRQDPGQGLRLIYYSQIVNDFQKGDIAEGYSVSREKKESFPLTVTSAQKNPTAFYLCASIRQGGGQPQHFGDGTRLSIL.

The chain is built from TRBV14 and TRBJ2-2; 10 bases are a match to TRBD2. The length of the CDR3 is 15 residues. V trimming: 2 bases; J trimming: 7 bases; junction bases outside the gene matches: 4. Germline CDR1 is SGHDN and CDR2 is FVKESK. The CDR3 DNA reads as TGTGCCAGCAGCCAACTAGCGGGAGCGGGCGGGGAGCTGTTTTTT. It is translated as CASSQLAGAGGELFF. Drawing the rest from reference TRBV14 and TRBJ2-2, the complete variable domain is EAGVTQFPSHSVIEKGQTVTLRCDPISGHDNLYWYRRVMGKEIKFLLHFVKESKQDESGMPNNRFLAERTGGTYSTLKVQPAELEDSGVYFCASSQLAGAGGELFFGEGSRLTVL.

Here the CDR3 reads CASSLAGTSGFYEQYF. The CDR3 DNA is TGTGCCAGCAGCTTGGCCGGGACTAGCGGATTCTACGAGCAGTACTTC. The rearrangement uses TRBV5-6 and TRBJ2-7; TRBD2 matches at 11 bases. Trimming took 0 bases from V and 3 from J; bases not matched to a gene: 5. CDR1 is SGHDT, CDR2 YYEEEE, per germline. This CDR3 is built from 16 residues.

The genes are TRBV7-8 and TRBJ1-3; D is unclear. CDR3 size: 14 residues. V dropped 1 base and J dropped 4 bases, with 8 bases sitting between them. Germline values: CDR1 SGHVS, CDR2 FQNEAQ. The CDR3, as DNA: TGTGCCAGCAGCTTAGAACGGGGAGGAAACACCATATATTTT. Amino acids: CASSLERGGNTIYF.

This rearrangement joins TRBV5-5 to TRBJ1-6; D unresolved. Trimming left V 4 bases short and J 9 bases short, with 20 bases between. The CDR3 contains 16 residues. The germline gives CDR1 SGHKS, CDR2 YYEKEE (reference sequence). CDR3 loop: CASSPALSEKGSPLHF. CDR3 DNA sequence: TGTGCCAGCAGCCCAGCGTTATCGGAAAAAGGTTCACCCCTCCACTTT.

The chain recombines TRBV5-1 with TRBJ2-5; TRBD1 matches at 9 bases. Germline lookup yields CDR1 SGHRS and CDR2 YFSETQ. The length of the CDR3 is 14 residues. Trimming at V came to 7 bases and at J to 5 bases, leaving 9 bases not matched to a gene. CDR3 nucleotides: TGCGCCAGCGCCTCCGGGACAGGGTGGGAGACCCAGTACTTC. Translation gives CASASGTGWETQYF. Combining the CDR3 with reference TRBV5-1 and TRBJ2-5 gives the whole variable domain KAGVTQTPRYLIKTRGQQVTLSCSPISGHRSVSWYQQTPGQGLQFLFEYFSETQRNKGNFPGRFSGRQFSNSRSEMNVSTLELGDSALYLCASASGTGWETQYFGPGTRLLVL.

V gene TRBV18 combines with J gene TRBJ2-1; TRBD2 is a possible D gene (5 bases). V was trimmed by 0 bases and J by 0 bases, leaving 6 bases between them. The length of the CDR3 is 15 residues. Per germline, CDR1 KGHSH and CDR2 LQKENI. The CDR3 DNA reads TGTGCCAGCTCACCACCGGGGAGCTCCTACAATGAGCAGTTCTTC. Encoded protein: CASSPPGSSYNEQFF.

This clone was detected only a few times. This sequence joins TRBV10-2 and TRBJ2-2, with 9 bases aligning to TRBD1. Germline CDR1 is WSHSY and CDR2 is SAAADI. CDR3 length: 13 residues. After removal of 8 bases from V and 8 bases from J, the junction contained 6 bases not matched to a gene. CDR3 in DNA: TGCGCCAGCCGGGACAGGGCAACGGGGGAGCTGTTTTTT. Its protein is CASRDRATGELFF.

The rearrangement joins TRBV7-6 to TRBJ2-1, with 7 positions matching TRBD1. The germline gives CDR1 SGHVS, CDR2 FNYEAQ. The CDR3 covers 16 residues. V was clipped by 4 bases and J by 3 bases; unmatched bases: 9. CDR3 sequence: CASSSGEGANYNEQFF. In DNA, the CDR3 is TGTGCCAGCAGCTCGGGTGAGGGGGCGAACTACAATGAGCAGTTCTTC.

This chain uses TRBV4-1 with TRBJ1-4; 8 nucleotides line up with TRBD1. Germline loops: CDR1 MGHRA, CDR2 YSYEKL. Trimming cost V 4 bases and J 12 bases; bases outside gene matches: 13. CDR3 length equals 15 residues. The CDR3 nucleotides read TGCGCCAGCAGCCGGAAGACAGGGGTTTTGTCGGAACTGTTTTTT. The encoded protein is CASSRKTGVLSELFF.

The CDR3 DNA reads TGTGCCAGCAGTTTAACGGCAGGGGGAAATGGCTACACCTTC. This encodes CASSLTAGGNGYTF. The rearrangement uses TRBV28 and TRBJ1-2; 7 bases map to TRBD1. The CDR3 is made up of 14 amino acids. Germline trimming cut 2 bases from V and 6 bases from J; bases unmatched to any gene: 6. The germline V gene has CDR1 MDHEN and CDR2 SYDVKM.

The chain joins TRBV7-9 to TRBJ1-2; the D gene is possibly TRBD1 (5 bases). This CDR3 region has 13 residues. CDR1 is SEHNR and CDR2 is FQNEAQ in the germline V gene (reference sequence). Trimming cost V 7 bases and J 4 bases, with 13 bases left between them. The CDR3 loop reads CASTRRDAYGYTF. The CDR3 DNA reads as TGTGCCAGCACCCGGCGGGACGCCTATGGCTACACCTTC.